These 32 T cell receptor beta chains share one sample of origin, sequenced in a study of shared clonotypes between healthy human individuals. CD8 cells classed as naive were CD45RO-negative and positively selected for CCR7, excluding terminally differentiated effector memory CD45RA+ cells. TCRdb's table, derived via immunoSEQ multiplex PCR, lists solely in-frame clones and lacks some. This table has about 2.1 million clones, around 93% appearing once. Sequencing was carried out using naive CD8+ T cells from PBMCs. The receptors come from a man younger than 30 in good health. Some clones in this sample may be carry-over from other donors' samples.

Here the CDR3 reads CASSWTGGSTDTQYF. CDR3 nucleotide sequence: TGTGCCAGCAGCTGGACAGGGGGTAGCACAGATACGCAGTATTTT. The chain has TRBV7-2 and TRBJ2-3; 10 nucleotides line up with TRBD1. The CDR3 spans 15 residues. Germline V gene data show CDR1 as SGHTA and CDR2 as FQGNSA. The J segment lost 0 bases and the V segment lost 4 bases, leaving 1 base of the junction unmatched.

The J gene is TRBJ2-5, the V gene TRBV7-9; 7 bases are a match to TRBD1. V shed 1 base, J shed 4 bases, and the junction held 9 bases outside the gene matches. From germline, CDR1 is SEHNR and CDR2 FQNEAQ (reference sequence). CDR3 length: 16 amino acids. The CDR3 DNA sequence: TGTGCCAGCAGCTTAGGAGAAGGGGGCTTGATAGAGACCCAGTACTTC. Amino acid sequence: CASSLGEGGLIETQYF.

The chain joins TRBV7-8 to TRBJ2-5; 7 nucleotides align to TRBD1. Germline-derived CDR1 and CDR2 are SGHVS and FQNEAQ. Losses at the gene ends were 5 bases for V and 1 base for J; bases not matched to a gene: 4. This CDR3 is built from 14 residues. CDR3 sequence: CASSGRDSQETQYF. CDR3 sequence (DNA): TGTGCCAGCAGCGGCCGGGACAGCCAAGAGACCCAGTACTTC.

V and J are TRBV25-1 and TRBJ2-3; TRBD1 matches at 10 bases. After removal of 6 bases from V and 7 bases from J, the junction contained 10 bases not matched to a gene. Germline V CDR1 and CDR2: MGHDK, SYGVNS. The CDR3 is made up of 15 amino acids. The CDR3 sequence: CASSEIRTGGHTQYF. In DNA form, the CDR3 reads TGTGCCAGCAGCGAAATCAGGACAGGGGGGCATACGCAGTATTTT. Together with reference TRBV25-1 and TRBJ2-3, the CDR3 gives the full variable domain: EADIYQTPRYLVIGTGKKITLECSQTMGHDKMYWYQQDPGMELHLIHYSYGVNSTEKGDLSSESTVSRIRTEHFPLTLESARPSHTSQYLCASSEIRTGGHTQYFGPGTRLTVL.

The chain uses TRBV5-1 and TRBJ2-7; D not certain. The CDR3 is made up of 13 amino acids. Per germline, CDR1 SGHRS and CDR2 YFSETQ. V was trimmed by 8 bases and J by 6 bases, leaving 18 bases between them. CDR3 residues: CASASGGVGEQYF. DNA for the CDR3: TGCGCCAGTGCGTCGGGTGGGGTGGGCGAGCAGTACTTC.

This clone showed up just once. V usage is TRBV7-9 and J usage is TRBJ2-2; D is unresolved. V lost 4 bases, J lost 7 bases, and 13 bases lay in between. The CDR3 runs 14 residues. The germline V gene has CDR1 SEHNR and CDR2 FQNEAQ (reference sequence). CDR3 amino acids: CASSSPADRGELFF. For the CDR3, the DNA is TGTGCCAGCAGCTCCCCGGCCGATCGCGGGGAGCTGTTTTTT.

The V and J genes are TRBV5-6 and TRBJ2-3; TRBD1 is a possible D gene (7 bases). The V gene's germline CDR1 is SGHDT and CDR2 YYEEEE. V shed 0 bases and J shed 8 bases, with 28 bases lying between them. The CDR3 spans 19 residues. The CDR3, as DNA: TGTGCCAGCAGCTTGGTGGATAGCGGATGGGACAGCACAGCTCGTACGCAGTATTTT. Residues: CASSLVDSGWDSTARTQYF.

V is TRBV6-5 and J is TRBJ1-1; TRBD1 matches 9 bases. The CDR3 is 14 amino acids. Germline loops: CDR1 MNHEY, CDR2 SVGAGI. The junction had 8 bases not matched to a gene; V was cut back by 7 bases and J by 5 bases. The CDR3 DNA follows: TGTGCCAGCACCAACCGGGACAGGGCAACTGAAGCTTTCTTT. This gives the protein CASTNRDRATEAFF.

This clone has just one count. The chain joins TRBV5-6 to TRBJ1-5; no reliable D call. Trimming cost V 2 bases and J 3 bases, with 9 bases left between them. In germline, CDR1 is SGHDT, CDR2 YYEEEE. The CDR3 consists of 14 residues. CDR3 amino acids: CASSFRRSNQPQHF. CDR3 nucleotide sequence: TGTGCCAGCAGCTTTAGACGCTCCAATCAGCCCCAGCATTTT. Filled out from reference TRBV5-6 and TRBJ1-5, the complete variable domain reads DAGVTQSPTHLIKTRGQQVTLRCSPKSGHDTVSWYQQALGQGPQFIFQYYEEEERQRGNFPDRFSGHQFPNYSSELNVNALLLGDSALYLCASSFRRSNQPQHFGDGTRLSIL.

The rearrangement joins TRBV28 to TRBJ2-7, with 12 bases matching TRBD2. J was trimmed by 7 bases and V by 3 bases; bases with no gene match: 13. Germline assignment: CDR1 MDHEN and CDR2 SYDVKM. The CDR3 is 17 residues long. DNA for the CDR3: TGTGCCAGCAGTTTGGGACAGGCGGCTAGCGGGAGGGATGAGCAGTACTTC. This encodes CASSLGQAASGRDEQYF.

The CDR3 nucleotides read TGTGCCAGCAGCAGCTGGGGGACTAGCGGATCCTACGAGCAGTACTTC. Translated: CASSSWGTSGSYEQYF. The V gene is TRBV13, the J gene TRBJ2-7, with 11 bases identical to TRBD2. The V segment lost 5 bases and the J segment 1 base; nucleotides outside the gene matches: 7. CDR1 and CDR2 (germline): PRHDT, FYEKMQ (reference sequence). The CDR3 length is 16 residues. The full variable domain, its missing parts supplied by reference TRBV13 and TRBJ2-7, is AAGVIQSPRHLIKEKRETATLKCYPIPRHDTVYWYQQGPGQDPQFLISFYEKMQSDKGSIPDRFSAQQFSDYHSELNMSSLELGDSALYFCASSSWGTSGSYEQYFGPGTRLTVT.

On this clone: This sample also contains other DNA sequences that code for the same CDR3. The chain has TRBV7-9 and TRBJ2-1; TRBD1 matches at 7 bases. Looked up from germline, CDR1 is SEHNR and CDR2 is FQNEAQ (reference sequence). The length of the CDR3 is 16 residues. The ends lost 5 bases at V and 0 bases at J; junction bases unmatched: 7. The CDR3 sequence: CASSPTTGSSYNEQFF. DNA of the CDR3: TGTGCCAGCAGCCCAACGACAGGGAGCTCCTACAATGAGCAGTTCTTC.

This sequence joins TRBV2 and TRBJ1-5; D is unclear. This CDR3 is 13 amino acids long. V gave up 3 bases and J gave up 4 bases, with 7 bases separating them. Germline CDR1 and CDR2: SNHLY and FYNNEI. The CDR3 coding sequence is TGTGCCAGCAGTGACAGGTTTAATCAGCCCCAGCATTTT. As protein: CASSDRFNQPQHF.

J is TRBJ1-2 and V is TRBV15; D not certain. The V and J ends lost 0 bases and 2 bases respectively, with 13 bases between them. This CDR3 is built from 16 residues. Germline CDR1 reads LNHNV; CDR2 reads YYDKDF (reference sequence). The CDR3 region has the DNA TGTGCCACCAGCAGAGATCGGTTAGGAAGCAACTATGGCTACACCTTC. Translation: CATSRDRLGSNYGYTF. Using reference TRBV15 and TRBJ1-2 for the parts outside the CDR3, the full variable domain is DAMVIQNPRYQVTQFGKPVTLSCSQTLNHNVMYWYQQKSSQAPKLLFHYYDKDFNNEADTPDNFQSRRPNTSFCFLDIRSPGLGDTAMYLCATSRDRLGSNYGYTFGSGTRLTVV.

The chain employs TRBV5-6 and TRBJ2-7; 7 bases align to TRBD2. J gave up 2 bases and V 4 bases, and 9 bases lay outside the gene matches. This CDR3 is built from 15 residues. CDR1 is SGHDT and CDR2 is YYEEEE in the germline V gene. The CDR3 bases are TGTGCCAGCAGCCCCGGAGCGGGAACTACCTACGAGCAGTACTTC. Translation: CASSPGAGTTYEQYF.

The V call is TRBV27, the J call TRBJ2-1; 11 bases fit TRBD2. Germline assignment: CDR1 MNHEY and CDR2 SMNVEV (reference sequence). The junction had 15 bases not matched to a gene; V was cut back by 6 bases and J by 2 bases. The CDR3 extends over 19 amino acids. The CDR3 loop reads CASRMRTSGSLSPYNEQFF. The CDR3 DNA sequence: TGTGCCAGCAGGATGAGGACTAGCGGGTCCCTAAGCCCCTACAATGAGCAGTTCTTC.

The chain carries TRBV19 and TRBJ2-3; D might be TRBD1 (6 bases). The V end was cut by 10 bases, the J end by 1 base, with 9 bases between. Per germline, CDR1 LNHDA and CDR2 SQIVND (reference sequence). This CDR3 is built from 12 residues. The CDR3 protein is CATRGGTDTQYF. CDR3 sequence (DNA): TGTGCCACCAGGGGTGGCACAGATACGCAGTATTTT.

CDR3 nucleotide sequence: TGTGCCAGCAGTTGGGACAGGGTAGACTATGGCTACACCTTC. As protein: CASSWDRVDYGYTF. V usage is TRBV28 and J usage is TRBJ1-2; TRBD1 agrees at 9 bases. The trim removed 4 bases at V and 3 bases at J, leaving 3 bases unmatched. This CDR3 has 14 residues. Germline V gene data show CDR1 as MDHEN and CDR2 as SYDVKM.

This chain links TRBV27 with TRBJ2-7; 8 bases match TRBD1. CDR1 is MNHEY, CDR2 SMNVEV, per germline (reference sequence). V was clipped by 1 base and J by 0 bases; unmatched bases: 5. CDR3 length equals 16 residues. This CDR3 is CASSLLPTGASYEQYF. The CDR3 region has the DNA TGTGCCAGCAGTTTATTGCCGACAGGGGCCTCCTACGAGCAGTACTTC.

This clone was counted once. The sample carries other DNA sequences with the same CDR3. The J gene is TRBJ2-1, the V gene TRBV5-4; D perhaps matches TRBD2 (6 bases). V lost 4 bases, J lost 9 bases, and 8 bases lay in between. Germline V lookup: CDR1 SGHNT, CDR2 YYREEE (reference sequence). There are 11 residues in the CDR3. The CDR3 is CASSLEGEQFF. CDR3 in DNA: TGTGCCAGCAGCCTGGAGGGTGAGCAGTTCTTC.

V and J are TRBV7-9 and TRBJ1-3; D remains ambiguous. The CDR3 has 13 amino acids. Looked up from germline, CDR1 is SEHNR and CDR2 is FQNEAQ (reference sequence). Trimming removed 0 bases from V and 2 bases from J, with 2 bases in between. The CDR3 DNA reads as TGTGCCAGCAGCTTAGCGACTGGAAACACCATATATTTT. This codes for CASSLATGNTIYF.

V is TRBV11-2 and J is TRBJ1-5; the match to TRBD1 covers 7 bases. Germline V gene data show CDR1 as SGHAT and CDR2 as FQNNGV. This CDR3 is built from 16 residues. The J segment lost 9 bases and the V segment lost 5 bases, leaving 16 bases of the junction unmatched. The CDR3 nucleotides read TGTGCCAGCAGCCCCGAGGGGGGACAGTGGGCGCCGCCCCAGCATTTT. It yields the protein CASSPEGGQWAPPQHF. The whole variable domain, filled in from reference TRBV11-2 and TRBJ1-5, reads EAGVAQSPRYKIIEKRQSVAFWCNPISGHATLYWYQQILGQGPKLLIQFQNNGVVDDSQLPKDRFSAERLKGVDSTLKIQPAKLEDSAVYLCASSPEGGQWAPPQHFGDGTRLSIL.

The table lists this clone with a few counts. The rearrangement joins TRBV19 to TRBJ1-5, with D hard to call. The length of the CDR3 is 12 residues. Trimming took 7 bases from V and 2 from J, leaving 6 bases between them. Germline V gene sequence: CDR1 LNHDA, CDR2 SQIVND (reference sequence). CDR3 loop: CASTGGNQPQHF. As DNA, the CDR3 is TGTGCCAGTACGGGAGGCAATCAGCCCCAGCATTTT.

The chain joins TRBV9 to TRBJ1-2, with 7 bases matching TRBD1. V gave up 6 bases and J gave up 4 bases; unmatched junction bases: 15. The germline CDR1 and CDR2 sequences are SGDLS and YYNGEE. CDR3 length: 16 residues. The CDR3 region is CASTGGDSSAFYGYTF. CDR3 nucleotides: TGTGCCAGCACTGGAGGGGACAGCTCCGCCTTCTATGGCTACACCTTC.

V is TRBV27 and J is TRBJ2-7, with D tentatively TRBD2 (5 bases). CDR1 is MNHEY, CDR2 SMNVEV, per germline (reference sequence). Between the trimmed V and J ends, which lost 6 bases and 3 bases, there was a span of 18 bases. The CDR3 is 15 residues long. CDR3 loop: CASREQLGVVYEQYF. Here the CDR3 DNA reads TGTGCCAGCAGGGAGCAGCTGGGAGTTGTCTACGAGCAGTACTTC.

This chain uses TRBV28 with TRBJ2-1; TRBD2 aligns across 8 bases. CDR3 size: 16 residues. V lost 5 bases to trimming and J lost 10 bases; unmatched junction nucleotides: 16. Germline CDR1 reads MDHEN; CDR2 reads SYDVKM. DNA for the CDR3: TGTGCCAGCAGTCGCCCCGGGGGGGGAGGACATTGGGAGCAGTTCTTC. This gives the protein CASSRPGGGGHWEQFF.

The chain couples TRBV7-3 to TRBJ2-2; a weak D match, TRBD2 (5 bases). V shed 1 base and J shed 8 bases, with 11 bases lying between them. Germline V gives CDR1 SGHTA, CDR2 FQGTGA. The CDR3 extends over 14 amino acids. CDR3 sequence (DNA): TGTGCCAGCAGCTTAAAAGGCGGGCAGGGGGAGCTGTTTTTT. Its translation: CASSLKGGQGELFF. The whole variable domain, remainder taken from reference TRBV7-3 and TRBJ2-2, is GAGVSQTPSNKVTEKGKYVELRCDPISGHTALYWYRQSLGQGPEFLIYFQGTGAADDSGLPNDRFFAVRPEGSVSTLKIQRTERGDSAVYLCASSLKGGQGELFFGEGSRLTVL.

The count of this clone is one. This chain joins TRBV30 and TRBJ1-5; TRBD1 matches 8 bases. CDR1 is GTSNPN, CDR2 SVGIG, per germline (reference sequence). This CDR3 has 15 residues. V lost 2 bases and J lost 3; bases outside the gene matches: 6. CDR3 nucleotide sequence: TGTGCCTGGAGTATAACAGGGGGGTTCAATCAGCCCCAGCATTTT. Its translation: CAWSITGGFNQPQHF. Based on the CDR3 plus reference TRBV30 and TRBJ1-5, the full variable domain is SQTIHQWPATLVQPVGSPLSLECTVEGTSNPNLYWYRQAAGRGLQLLFYSVGIGQISSEVPQNLSASRPQDRQFILSSKKLLLSDSGFYLCAWSITGGFNQPQHFGDGTRLSIL.

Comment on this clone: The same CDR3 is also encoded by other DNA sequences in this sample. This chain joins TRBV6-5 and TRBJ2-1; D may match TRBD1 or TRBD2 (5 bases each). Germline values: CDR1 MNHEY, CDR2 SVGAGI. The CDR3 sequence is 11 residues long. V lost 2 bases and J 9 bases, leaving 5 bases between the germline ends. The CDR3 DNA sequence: TGTGCCAGCAGTTACGGGGGTGAGCAGTTCTTC. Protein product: CASSYGGEQFF.

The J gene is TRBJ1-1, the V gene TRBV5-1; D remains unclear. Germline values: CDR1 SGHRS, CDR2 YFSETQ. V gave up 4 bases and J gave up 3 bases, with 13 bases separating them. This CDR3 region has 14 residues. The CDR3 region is CASSPSPSYTEAFF. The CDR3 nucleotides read TGCGCCAGCAGCCCGAGCCCTTCATACACTGAAGCTTTCTTT. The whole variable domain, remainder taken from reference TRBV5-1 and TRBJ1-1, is KAGVTQTPRYLIKTRGQQVTLSCSPISGHRSVSWYQQTPGQGLQFLFEYFSETQRNKGNFPGRFSGRQFSNSRSEMNVSTLELGDSALYLCASSPSPSYTEAFFGQGTRLTVV.

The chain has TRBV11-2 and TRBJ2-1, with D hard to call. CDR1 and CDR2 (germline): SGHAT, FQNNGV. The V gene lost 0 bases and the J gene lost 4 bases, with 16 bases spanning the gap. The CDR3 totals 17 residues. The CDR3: CASSLDLGNGLYNEQFF. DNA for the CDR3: TGTGCCAGCAGCTTAGATCTAGGTAACGGCCTATACAATGAGCAGTTCTTC.

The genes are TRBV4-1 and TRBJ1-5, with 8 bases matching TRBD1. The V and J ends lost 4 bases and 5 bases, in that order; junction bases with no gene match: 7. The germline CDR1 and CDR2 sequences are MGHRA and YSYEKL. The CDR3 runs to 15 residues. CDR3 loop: CASSREGTGDQPQHF. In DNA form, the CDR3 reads TGCGCCAGCAGCCGAGAAGGGACAGGAGATCAGCCCCAGCATTTT.